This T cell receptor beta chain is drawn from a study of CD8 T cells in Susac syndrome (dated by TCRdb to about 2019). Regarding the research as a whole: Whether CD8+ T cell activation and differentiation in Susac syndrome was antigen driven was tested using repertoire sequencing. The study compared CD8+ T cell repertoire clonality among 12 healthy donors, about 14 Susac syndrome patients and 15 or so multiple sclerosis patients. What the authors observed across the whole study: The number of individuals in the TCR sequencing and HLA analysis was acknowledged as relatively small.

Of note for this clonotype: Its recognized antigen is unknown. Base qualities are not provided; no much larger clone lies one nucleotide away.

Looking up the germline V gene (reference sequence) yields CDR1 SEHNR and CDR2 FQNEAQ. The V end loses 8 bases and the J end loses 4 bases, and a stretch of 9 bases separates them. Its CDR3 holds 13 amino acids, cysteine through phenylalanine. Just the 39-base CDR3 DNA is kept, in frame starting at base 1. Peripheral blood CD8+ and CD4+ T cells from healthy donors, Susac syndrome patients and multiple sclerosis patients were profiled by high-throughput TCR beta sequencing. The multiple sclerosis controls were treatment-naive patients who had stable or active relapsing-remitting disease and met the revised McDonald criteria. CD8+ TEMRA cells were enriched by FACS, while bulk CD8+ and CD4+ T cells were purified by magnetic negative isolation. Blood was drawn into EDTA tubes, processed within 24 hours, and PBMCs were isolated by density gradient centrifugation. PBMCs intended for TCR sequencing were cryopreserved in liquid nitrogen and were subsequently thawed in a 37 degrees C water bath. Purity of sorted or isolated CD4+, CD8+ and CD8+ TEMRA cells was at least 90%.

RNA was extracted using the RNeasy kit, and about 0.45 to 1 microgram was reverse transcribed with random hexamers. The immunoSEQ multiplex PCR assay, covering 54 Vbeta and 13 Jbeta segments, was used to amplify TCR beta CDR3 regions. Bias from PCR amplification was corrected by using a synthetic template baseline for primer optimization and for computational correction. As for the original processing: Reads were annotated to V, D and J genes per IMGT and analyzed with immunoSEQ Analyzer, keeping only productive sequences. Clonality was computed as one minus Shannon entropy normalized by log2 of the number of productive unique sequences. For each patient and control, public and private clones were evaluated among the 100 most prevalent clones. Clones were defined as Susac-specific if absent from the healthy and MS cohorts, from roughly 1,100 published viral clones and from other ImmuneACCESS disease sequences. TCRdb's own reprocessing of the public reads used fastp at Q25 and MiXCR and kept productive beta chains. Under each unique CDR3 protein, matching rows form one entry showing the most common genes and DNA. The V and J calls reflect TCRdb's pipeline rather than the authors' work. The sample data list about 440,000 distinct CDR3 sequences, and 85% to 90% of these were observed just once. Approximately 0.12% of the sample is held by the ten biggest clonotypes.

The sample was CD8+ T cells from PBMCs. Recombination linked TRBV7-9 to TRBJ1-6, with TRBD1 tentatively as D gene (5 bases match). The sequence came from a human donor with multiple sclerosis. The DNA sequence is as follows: TGTGCCAGCGGGGACGCGTATAATTCACCCCTCCACTTT. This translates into CASGDAYNSPLHF.